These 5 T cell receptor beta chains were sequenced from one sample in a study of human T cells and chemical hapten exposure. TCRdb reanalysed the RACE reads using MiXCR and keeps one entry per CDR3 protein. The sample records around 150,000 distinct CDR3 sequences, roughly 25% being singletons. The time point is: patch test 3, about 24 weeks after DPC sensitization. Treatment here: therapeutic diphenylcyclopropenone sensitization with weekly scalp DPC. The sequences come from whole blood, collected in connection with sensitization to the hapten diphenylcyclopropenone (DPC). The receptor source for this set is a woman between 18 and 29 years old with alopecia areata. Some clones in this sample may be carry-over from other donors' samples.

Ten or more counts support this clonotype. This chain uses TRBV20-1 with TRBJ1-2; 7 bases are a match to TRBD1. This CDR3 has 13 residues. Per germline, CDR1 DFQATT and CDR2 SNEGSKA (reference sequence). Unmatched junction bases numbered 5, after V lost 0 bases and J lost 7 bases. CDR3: CSARDLTGVGYTF. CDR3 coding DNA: TGCAGTGCTAGAGATCTCACAGGGGTTGGCTACACCTTC.

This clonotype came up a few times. The CDR3 sequence: CASAQGPANTGELFF. CDR3 nucleotide sequence: TGTGCCAGCGCACAGGGGCCGGCGAACACCGGGGAGCTGTTTTTT. The V gene is TRBV3-1, the J gene TRBJ2-2; 7 bases are shared with TRBD1. The V and J ends lost 8 bases and 0 bases, in that order; junction bases with no gene match: 6. The length of the CDR3 is 15 residues. From germline, CDR1 is LGHDT and CDR2 YNNKEL (reference sequence).

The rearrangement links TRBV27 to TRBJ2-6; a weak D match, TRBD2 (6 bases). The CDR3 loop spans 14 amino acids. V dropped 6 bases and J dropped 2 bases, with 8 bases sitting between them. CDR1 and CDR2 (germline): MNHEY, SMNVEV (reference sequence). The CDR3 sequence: CASSLAAGANVLTF. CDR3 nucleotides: TGTGCCAGCAGCTTAGCGGCTGGGGCCAACGTCCTGACTTTC.

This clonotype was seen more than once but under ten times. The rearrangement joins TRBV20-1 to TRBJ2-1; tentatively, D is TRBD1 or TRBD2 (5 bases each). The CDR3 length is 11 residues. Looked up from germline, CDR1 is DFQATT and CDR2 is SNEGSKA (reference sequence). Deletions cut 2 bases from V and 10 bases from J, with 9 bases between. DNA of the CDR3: TGCAGTGCTAGAAAGTGGGGGGAGCAGTTCTTC. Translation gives CSARKWGEQFF.

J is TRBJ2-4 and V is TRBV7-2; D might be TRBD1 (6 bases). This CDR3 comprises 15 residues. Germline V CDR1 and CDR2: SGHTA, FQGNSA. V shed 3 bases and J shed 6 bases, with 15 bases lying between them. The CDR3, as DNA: TGTGCCAGCAGCTTTCGACAGGACTGGGCAAACATTCAGTACTTC. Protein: CASSFRQDWANIQYF.